This T cell receptor (beta chain) is drawn from a study of shared clonotypes between healthy human individuals. Trimming took off 9 bases at V and 2 bases at J, with 13 bases between the two ends. Germline V gene data show CDR1 as MNHEY and CDR2 as SMNVEV (reference sequence). The CDR3 runs 13 residues. The table came from immunoSEQ multiplex PCR; TCRdb's copy has only in-frame clones and leaves some out. The sample consists of roughly 1,100,000 clones, around four fifths of them appearing once. The clonotype was recovered from a man aged 18 to 29 in good health. The sequencing sample was made of memory CD4+ T cells sorted from blood. Documented subset: CD45RA-negative fraction. The V gene is TRBV27, the J gene TRBJ2-5, with D possibly TRBD1 on 7 matching bases. The CDR3 is CASSTGRQETQYF. In DNA form, the CDR3 reads TGTGCCAGTTCGACAGGGAGGCAAGAGACCCAGTACTTC.